This T cell receptor (beta chain) appears in the sequencing data of a study of T cell responses to AZD1222 COVID-19 vaccine. Overall study findings and caveats: The study identified only five to seven AZD1222 recipients as seropositive at baseline. Unmutated regions of variants are reportedly targeted by nearly half of spike-specific TCRs.

Some clones are missing from TCRdb's copy, which holds only in-frame ones; the method was immunoSEQ multiplex PCR. Of 85,000 to 110,000 clones in the sample, 75% to 90% are singletons; the top ten hold approximately 20%. A note on this clone: Its antigen is as yet unknown.

CDR1 and CDR2 (germline): SNHLY, FYNNEI. Deletions cut 8 bases from V and 4 bases from J, with 12 bases between. The CDR3 consists of 13 residues. The sequence was obtained from an adult in good health. The rearrangement uses TRBV2 and TRBJ1-5; tentatively, D is TRBD1 (5 bases). The material sequenced was peripheral blood, taken on day 0 of AZD1222 vaccination. CDR3 sequence reads: CASVQAPNQPQHF. The CDR3 DNA is TGTGCCAGCGTACAGGCGCCGAATCAGCCCCAGCATTTT.